This TCR beta chain was retrieved from a study of T-cell reconstitution after alpha-beta-depleted transplantation in children. Notes on the study in general: The main origin of T-cell counts and diversity one year after transplant was newly produced T cells. Reports say that about two months after transplant, the alpha-beta T cells came out of several hundred graft clones that had expanded. Some patients' high day-60 TCRbeta diversity was attributed to recipient cells surviving conditioning.

The TCRbeta library was prepared with unique molecular identifiers. TCRdb independently ran MiXCR on the PCR reads; one entry per CDR3 protein. The table has about 260,000 distinct CDR3 sequences, 7.5% to 9.5% seen once. This clonotype was seen ten or more times. Its matching antigen is unknown. The sequencing here drew on PBMCs, mostly from graft donor cells, taken 180 days after TCRalphabeta/CD19-depleted stem cell transplant. The clonotype was recovered from a male patient aged 10 to 17 who had a stem cell transplant for acute lymphoblastic leukemia, so the T cells may come from the graft donor.

The CDR3 loop reads CASSSGQSLSGNTIYF. CDR3 coding DNA: TGTGCCAGCAGTTCGGGACAGTCCCTCTCTGGAAACACCATATATTTT. This rearrangement joins TRBV12-3 or TRBV12-4 to TRBJ1-3; TRBD1 aligns across 7 bases. After removal of 4 bases from V and 0 bases from J, the junction contained 6 bases not matched to a gene. The CDR3 sequence is 16 residues long.